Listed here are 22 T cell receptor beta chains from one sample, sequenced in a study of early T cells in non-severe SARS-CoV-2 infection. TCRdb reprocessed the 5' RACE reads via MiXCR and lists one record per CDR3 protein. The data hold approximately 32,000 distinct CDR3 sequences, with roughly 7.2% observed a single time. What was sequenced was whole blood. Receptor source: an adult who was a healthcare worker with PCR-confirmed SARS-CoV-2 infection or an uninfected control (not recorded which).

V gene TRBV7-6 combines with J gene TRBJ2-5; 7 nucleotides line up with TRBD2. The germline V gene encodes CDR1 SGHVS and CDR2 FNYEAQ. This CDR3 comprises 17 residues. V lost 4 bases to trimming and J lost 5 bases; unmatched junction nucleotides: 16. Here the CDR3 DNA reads TGTGCCAGCAGCTCTTACGGCCGGGGGGTGATAAGGGAGACCCAGTACTTC. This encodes CASSSYGRGVIRETQYF.

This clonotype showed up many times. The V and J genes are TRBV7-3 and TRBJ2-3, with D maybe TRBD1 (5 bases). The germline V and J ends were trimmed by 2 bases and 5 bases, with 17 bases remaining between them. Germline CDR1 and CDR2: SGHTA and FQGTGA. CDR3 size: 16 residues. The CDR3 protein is CASSLAPAREGDTQYF. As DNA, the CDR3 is TGTGCCAGCAGCTTAGCTCCGGCCAGGGAAGGAGATACGCAGTATTTT. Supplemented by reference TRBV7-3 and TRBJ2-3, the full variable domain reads GAGVSQTPSNKVTEKGKYVELRCDPISGHTALYWYRQSLGQGPEFLIYFQGTGAADDSGLPNDRFFAVRPEGSVSTLKIQRTERGDSAVYLCASSLAPAREGDTQYFGPGTRLTVL.

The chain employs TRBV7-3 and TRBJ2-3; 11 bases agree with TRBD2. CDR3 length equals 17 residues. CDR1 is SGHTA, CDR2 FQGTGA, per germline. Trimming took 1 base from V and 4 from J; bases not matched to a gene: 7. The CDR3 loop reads CASSLMKASGRSDTQYF. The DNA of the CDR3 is TGTGCCAGCAGCTTAATGAAGGCTAGCGGGAGGTCAGATACGCAGTATTTT.

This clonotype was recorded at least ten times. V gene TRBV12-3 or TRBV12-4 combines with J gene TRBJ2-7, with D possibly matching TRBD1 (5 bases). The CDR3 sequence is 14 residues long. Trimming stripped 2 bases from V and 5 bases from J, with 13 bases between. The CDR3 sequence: CASSLMTRAHEQYF. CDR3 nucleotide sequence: TGTGCCAGCAGTTTAATGACCAGGGCCCACGAGCAGTACTTC.

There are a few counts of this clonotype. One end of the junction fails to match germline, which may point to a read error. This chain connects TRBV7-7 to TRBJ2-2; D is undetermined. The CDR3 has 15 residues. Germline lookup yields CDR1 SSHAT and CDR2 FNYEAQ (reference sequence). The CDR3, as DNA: TGTGCTAGCAGCTTATCGGACCGGAACACCGGGGAGCTGTTTTTT. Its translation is CASSLSDRNTGELFF.

The CDR3 sequence is CASSYLAGNSYNEQFF. The CDR3 DNA reads as TGTGCCAGCAGCTACCTAGCGGGGAACTCCTACAATGAGCAGTTCTTC. The chain combines TRBV7-2 with TRBJ2-1; 9 bases match TRBD2. CDR1 and CDR2 (germline): SGHTA, FQGNSA. V dropped 4 bases and J dropped 0; count of bases not matched to a gene: 4. This CDR3 has 16 residues.

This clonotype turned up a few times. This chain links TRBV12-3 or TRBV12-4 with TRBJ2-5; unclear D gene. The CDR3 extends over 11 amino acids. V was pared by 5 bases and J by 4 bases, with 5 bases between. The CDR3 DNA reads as TGTGCCAGCAGTATTGGAGAGACCCAGTACTTC. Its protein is CASSIGETQYF.

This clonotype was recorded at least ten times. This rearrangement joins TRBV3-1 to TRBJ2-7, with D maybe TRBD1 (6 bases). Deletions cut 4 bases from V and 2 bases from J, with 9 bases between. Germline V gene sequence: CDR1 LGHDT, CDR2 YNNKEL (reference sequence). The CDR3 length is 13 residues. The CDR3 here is CASSRAGAYEQYF. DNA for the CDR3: TGTGCCAGCAGCCGCGCAGGGGCCTACGAGCAGTACTTC.

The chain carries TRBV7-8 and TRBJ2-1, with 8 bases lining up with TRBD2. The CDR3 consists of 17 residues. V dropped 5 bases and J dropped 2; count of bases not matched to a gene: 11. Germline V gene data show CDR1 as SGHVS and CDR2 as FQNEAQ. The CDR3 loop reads CASSVLLSGVPYNEQFF. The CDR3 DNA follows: TGTGCCAGCAGCGTACTCCTTAGCGGGGTGCCCTACAATGAGCAGTTCTTC.

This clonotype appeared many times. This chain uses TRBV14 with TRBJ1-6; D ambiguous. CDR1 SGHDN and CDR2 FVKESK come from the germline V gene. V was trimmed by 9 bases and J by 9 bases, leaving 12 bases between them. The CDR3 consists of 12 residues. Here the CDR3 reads CASRAQSSPLHF. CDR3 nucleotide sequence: TGTGCCAGTCGCGCGCAAAGTTCACCCCTCCACTTT.

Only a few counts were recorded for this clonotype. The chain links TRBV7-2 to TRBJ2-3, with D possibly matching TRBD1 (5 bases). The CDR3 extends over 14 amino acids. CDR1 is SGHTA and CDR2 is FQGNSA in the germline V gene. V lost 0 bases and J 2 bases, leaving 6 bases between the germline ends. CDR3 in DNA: TGTGCCAGCAGCTTAGCAGGGGACACAGATACGCAGTATTTT. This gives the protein CASSLAGDTDTQYF.

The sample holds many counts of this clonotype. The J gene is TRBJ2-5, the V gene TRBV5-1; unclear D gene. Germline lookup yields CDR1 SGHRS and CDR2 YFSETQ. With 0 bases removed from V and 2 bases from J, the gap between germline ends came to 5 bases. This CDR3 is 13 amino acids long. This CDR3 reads CASSLVIQETQYF. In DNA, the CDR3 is TGCGCCAGCAGCTTGGTCATACAAGAGACCCAGTACTTC.

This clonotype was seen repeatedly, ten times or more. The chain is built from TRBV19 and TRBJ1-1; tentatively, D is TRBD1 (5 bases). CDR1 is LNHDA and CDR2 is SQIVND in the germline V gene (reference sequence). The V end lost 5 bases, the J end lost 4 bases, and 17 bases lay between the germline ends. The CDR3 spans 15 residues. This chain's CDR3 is CASSASGTARTEAFF. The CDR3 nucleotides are TGTGCCAGTAGTGCCTCCGGGACGGCCCGCACTGAAGCTTTCTTT.

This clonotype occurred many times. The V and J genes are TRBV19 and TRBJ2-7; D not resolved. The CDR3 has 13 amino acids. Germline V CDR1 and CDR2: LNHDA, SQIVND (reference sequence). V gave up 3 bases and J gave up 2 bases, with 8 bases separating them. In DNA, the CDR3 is TGTGCCAGTAGTATTGGCAACGCCTACGAGCAGTACTTC. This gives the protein CASSIGNAYEQYF.

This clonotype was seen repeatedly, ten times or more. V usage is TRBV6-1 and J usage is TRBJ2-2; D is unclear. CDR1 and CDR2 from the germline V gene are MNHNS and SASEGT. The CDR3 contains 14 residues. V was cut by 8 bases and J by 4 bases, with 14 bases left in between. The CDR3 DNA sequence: TGTGCCAGCGCCGGGCAGTGGGGCACCGGGGAGCTGTTTTTT. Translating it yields CASAGQWGTGELFF.

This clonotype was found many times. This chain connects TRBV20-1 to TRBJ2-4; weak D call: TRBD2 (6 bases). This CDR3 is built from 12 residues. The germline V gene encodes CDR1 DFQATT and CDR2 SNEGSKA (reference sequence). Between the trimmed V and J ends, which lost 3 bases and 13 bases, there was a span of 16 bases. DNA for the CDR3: TGCAGTGCTAGTAATCTTGCGGGGTCGCAGTACTTC. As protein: CSASNLAGSQYF.

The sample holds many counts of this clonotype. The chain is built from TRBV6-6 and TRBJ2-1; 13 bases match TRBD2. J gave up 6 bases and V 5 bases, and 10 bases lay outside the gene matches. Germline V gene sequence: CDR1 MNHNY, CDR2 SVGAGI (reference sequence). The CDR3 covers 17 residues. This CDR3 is CASSLPTGTSGTNEQFF. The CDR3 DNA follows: TGTGCCAGCAGTCTCCCCACCGGGACTAGCGGGACCAATGAGCAGTTCTTC.

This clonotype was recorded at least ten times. The chain's CDR3 is CASSPEVAGGGETQYF. The CDR3 DNA reads TGTGCCAGCAGCCCAGAGGTAGCGGGAGGTGGAGAGACCCAGTACTTC. This chain connects TRBV7-8 to TRBJ2-5; 10 bases match TRBD2. The CDR3 covers 16 residues. Germline V gene sequence: CDR1 SGHVS, CDR2 FQNEAQ. V shed 5 bases, J shed 4 bases, and the junction held 10 bases outside the gene matches.

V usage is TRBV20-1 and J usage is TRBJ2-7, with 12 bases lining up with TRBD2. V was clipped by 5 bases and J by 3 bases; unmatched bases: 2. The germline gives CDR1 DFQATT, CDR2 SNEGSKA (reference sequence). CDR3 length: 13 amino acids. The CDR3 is CSAETSGGYEQYF. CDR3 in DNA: TGCAGTGCTGAGACTAGCGGGGGCTACGAGCAGTACTTC.

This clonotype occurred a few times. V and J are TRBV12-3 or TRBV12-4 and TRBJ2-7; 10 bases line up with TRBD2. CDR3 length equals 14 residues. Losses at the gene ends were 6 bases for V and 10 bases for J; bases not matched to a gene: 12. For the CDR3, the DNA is TGTGCCAGCAGACCTAGCGGGGGTACCTCTGAACAGTACTTC. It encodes CASRPSGGTSEQYF.

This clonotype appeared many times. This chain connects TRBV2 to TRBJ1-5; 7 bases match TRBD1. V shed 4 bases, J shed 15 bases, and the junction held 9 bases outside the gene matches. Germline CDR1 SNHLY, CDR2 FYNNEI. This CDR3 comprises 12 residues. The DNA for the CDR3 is TGTGCCAGCAGTGGACCGGGACAGCGAGGGCATTTT. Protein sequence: CASSGPGQRGHF.

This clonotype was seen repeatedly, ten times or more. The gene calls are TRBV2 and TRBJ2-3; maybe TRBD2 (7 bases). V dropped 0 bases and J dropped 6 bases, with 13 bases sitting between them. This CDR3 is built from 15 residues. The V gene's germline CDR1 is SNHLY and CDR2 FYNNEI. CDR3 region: CASSEATRGPDTQYF. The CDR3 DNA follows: TGTGCCAGCAGTGAAGCGACGCGGGGGCCGGATACGCAGTATTTT.